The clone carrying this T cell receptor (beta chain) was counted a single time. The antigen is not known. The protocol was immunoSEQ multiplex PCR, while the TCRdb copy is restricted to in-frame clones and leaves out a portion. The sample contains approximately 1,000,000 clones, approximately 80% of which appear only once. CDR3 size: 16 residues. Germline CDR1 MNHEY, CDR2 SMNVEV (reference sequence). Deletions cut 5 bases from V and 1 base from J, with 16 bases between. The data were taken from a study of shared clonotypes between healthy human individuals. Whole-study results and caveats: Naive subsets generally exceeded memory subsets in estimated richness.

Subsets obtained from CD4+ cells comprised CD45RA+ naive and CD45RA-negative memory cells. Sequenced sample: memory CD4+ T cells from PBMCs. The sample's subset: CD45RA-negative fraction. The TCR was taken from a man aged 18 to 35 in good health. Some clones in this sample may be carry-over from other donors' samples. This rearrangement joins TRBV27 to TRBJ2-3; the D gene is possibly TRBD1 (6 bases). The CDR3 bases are TGTGCCAGCAGTGATACTCAGGGGTTCGGCACAGATACGCAGTATTTT. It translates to CASSDTQGFGTDTQYF.